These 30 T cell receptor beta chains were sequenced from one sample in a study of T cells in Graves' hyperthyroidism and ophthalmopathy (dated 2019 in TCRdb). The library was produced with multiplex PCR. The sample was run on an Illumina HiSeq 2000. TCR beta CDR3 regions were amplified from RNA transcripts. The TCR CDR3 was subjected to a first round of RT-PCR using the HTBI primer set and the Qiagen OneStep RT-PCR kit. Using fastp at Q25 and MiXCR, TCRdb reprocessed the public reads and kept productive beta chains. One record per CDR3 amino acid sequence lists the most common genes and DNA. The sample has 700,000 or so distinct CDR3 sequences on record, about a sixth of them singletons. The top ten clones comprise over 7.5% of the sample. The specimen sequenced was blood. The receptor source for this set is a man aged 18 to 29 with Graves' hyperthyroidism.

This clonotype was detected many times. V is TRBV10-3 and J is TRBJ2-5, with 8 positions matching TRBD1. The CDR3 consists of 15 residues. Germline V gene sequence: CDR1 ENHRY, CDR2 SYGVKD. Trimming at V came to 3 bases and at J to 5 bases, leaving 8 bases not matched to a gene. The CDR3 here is CAISDTGGFTETQYF. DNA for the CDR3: TGTGCCATCAGTGATACAGGGGGTTTTACGGAGACCCAGTACTTC.

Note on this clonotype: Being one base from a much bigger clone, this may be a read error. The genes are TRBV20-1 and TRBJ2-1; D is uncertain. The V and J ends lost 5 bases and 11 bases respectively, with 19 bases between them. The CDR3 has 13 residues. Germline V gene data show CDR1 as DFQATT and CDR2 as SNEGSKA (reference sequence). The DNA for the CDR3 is TGCAGTGCTCCACTTCGGTCGAAGGGAAAGCAGTTCTTC. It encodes CSAPLRSKGKQFF.

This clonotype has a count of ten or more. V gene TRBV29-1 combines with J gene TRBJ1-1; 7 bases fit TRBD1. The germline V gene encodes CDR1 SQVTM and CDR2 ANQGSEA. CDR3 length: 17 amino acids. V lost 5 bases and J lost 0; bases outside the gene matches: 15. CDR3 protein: CSVPRTGRILLNTEAFF. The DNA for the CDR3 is TGCAGCGTTCCTCGGACAGGCCGAATCCTATTGAACACTGAAGCTTTCTTT.

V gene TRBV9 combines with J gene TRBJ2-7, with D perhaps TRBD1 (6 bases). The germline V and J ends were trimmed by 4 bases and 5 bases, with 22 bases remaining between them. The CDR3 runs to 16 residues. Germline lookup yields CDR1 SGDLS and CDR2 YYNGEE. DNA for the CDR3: TGTGCCAGCAGCTCCCGACAGGAGTCCCACTACAACGAGCAGTACTTC. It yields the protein CASSSRQESHYNEQYF.

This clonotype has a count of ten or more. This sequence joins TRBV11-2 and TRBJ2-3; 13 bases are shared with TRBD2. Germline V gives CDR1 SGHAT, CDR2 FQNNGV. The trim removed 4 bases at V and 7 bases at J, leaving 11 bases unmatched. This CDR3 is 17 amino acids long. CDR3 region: CASSSLGTSGMRNTQYF. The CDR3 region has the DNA TGTGCCAGCAGCTCCTTAGGGACTAGCGGGATGAGGAATACGCAGTATTTT.

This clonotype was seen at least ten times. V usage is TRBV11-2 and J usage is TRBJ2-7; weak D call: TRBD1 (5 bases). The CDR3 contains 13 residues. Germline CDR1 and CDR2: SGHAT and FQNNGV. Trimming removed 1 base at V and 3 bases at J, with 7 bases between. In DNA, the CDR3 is TGTGCCAGCAGCTTAGGGACATACTACGAGCAGTACTTC. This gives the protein CASSLGTYYEQYF. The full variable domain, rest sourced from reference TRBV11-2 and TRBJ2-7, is EAGVAQSPRYKIIEKRQSVAFWCNPISGHATLYWYQQILGQGPKLLIQFQNNGVVDDSQLPKDRFSAERLKGVDSTLKIQPAKLEDSAVYLCASSLGTYYEQYFGPGTRLTVT.

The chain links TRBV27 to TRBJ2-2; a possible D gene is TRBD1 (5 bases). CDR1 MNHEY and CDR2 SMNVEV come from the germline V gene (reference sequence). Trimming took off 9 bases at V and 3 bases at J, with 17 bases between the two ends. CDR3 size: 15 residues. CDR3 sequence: CARTPRTPHTGELFF. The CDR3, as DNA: TGTGCCAGGACCCCCCGGACACCTCACACCGGGGAGCTGTTTTTT.

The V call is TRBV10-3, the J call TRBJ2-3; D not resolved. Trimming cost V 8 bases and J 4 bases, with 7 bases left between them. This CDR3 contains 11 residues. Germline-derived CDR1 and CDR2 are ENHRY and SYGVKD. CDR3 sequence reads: CAIREADTQYF. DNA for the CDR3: TGTGCCATCCGAGAGGCAGATACGCAGTATTTT.

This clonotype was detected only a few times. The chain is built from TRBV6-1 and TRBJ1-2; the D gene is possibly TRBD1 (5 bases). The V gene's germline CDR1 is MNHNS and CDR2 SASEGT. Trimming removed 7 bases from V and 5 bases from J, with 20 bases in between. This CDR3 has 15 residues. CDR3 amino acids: CASTPWRGGRYGYTF. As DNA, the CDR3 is TGTGCCAGCACCCCGTGGCGGGGCGGACGTTATGGCTACACCTTC.

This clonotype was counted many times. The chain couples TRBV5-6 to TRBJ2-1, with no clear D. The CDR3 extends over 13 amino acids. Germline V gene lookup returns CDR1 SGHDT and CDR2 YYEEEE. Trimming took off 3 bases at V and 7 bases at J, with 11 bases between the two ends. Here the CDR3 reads CASSWSGLNEQFF. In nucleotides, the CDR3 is TGTGCCAGCAGCTGGTCCGGGTTGAATGAGCAGTTCTTC.

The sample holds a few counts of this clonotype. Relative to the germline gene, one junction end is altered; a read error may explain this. The CDR3 DNA sequence: TGTGCCAACAGTTTGATCGCCAATGAGCAGTTCTTC. Protein sequence: CANSLIANEQFF. The genes are TRBV28 and TRBJ2-1; no definite D call. Per the germline V gene, CDR1 is MDHEN and CDR2 is SYDVKM. This CDR3 comprises 12 residues. Drawing the rest from reference TRBV28 and TRBJ2-1, the complete variable domain is DVKVTQSSRYLVKRTGEKVFLECVQDMDHENMFWYRQDPGLGLRLIYFSYDVKMKEKGDIPEGYSVSREKKERFSLILESASTNQTSMYLCANSLIANEQFFGPGTRLTVL.

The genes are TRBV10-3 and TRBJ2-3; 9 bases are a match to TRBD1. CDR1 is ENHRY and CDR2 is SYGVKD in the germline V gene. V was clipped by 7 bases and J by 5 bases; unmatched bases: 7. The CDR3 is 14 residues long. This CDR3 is CAIIAGTGRDTQYF. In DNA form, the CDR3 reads TGTGCCATCATCGCCGGGACAGGGAGAGATACGCAGTATTTT.

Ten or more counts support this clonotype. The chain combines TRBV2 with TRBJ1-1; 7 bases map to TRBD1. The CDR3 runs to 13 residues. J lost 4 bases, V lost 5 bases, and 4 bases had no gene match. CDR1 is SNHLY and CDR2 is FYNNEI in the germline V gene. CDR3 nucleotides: TGTGCCAGCAGTCGAGGGGGCCCCACTGAAGCTTTCTTT. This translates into CASSRGGPTEAFF.

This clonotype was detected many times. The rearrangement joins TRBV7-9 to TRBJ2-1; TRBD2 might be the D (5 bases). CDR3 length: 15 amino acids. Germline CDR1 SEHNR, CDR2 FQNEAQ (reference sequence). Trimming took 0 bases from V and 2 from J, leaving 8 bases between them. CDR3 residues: CASSLAGVPYNEQFF. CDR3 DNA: TGTGCCAGCAGCTTAGCGGGAGTCCCCTACAATGAGCAGTTCTTC.

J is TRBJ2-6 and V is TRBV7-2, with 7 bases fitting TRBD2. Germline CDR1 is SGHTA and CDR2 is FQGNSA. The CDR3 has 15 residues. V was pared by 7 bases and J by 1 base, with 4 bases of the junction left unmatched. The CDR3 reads CASTRGVSGANVLTF. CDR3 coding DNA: TGTGCCAGCACCCGGGGGGTTTCTGGGGCCAACGTCCTGACTTTC.

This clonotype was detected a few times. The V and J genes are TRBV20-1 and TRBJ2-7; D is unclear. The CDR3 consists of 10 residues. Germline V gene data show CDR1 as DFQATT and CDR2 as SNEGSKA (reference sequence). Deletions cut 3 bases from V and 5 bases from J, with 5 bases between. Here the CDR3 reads CSASFNEQYF. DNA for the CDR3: TGCAGTGCTAGTTTCAACGAGCAGTACTTC.

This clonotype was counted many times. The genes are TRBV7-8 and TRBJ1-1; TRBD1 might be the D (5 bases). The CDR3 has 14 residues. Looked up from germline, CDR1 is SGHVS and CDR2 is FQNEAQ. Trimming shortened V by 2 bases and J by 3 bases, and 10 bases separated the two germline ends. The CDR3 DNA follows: TGTGCCAGCAGCTTATTCGGGGGAGACACTGAAGCTTTCTTT. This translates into CASSLFGGDTEAFF.

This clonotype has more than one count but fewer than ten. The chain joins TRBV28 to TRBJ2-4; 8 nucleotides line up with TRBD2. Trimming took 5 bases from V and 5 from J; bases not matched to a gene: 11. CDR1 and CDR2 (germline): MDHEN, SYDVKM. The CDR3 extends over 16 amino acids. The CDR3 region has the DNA TGTGCCAGCAGTCTCACCCTGGGACTAGATGAAAACATTCAGTACTTC. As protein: CASSLTLGLDENIQYF.

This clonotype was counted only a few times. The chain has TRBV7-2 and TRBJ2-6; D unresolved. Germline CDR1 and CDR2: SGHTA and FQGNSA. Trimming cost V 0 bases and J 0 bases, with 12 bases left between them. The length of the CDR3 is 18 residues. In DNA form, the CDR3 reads TGTGCCAGCAGCTTAGCGGGTACTATCTACTCTGGGGCCAACGTCCTGACTTTC. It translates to CASSLAGTIYSGANVLTF.

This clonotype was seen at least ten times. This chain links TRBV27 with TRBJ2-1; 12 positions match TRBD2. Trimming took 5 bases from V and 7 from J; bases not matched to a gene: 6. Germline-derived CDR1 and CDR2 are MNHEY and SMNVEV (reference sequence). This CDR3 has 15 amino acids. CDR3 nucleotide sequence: TGTGCCAGCAGTCAAATACTAGCGGGAGGAAATGAGCAGTTCTTC. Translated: CASSQILAGGNEQFF.

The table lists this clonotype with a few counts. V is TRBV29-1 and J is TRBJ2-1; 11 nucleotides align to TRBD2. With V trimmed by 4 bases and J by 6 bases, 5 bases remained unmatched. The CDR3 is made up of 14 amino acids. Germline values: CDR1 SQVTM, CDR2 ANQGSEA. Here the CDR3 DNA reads TGCAGCGTTGTAGCGGGAGGGTGGGGCAATGAGCAGTTCTTC. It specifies CSVVAGGWGNEQFF.

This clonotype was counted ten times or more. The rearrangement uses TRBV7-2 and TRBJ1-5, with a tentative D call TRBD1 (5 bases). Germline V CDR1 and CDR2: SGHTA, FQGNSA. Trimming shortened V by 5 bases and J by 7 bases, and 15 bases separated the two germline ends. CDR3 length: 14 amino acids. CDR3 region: CASSQNQGGQPQHF. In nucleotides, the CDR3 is TGTGCCAGCAGCCAAAACCAGGGAGGACAGCCCCAGCATTTT.

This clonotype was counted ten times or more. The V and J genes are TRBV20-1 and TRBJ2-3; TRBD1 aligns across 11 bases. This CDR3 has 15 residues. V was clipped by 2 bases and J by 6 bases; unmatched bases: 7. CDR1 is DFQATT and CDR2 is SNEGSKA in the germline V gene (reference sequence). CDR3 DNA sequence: TGCAGTGCTAGACCCGGGACAGGGGGTAGGGATACGCAGTATTTT. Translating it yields CSARPGTGGRDTQYF.

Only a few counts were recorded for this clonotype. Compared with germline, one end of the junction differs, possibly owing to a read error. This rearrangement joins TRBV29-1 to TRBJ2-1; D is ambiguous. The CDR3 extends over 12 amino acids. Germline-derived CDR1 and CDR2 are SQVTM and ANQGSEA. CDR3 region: CSVEDGYNEQFF. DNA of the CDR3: TGCAGCGTGGAAGACGGGTACAATGAGCAGTTCTTC.

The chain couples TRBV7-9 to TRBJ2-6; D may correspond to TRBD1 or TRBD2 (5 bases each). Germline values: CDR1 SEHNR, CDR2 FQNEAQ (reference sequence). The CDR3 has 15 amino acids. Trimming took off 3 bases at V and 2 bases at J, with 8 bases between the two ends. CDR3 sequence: CASSFRETGANVLTF. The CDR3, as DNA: TGTGCCAGCAGCTTCAGGGAGACTGGGGCCAACGTCCTGACTTTC.

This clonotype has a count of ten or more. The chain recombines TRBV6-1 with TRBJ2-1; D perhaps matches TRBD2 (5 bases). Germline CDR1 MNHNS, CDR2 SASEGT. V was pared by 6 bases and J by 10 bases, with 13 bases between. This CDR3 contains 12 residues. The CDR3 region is CASSDSVAEQFF. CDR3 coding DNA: TGTGCCAGCAGCGATAGCGTTGCCGAGCAGTTCTTC.

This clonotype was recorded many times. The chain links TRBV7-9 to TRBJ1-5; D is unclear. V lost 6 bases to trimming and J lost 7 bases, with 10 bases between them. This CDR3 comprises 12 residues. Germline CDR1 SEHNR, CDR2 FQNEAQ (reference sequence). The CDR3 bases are TGTGCCAGCAGTCTAGGACTACAGCCCCAGCATTTT. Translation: CASSLGLQPQHF.

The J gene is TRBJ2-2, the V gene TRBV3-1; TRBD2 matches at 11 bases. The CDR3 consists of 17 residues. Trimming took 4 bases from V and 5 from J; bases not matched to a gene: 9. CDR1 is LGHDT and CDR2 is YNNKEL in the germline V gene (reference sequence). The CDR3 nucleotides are TGTGCCAGCAGCCCAGAACTAGCGGGAGTGAGTACCGGGGAGCTGTTTTTT. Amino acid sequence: CASSPELAGVSTGELFF.

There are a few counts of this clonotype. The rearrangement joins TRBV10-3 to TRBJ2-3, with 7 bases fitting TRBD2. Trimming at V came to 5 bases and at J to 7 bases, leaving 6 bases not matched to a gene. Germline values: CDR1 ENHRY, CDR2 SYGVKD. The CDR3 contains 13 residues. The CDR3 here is CAISSGGVNTQYF. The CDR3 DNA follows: TGTGCCATCAGTTCTGGGGGGGTTAATACGCAGTATTTT.

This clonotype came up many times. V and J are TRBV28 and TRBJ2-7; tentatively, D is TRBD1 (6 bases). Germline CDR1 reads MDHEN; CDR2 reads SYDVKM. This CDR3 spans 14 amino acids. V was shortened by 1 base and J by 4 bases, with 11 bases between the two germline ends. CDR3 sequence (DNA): TGTGCCAGCAGTTTATTGGGGGCAGGTTACGAGCAGTACTTC. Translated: CASSLLGAGYEQYF.